This T cell receptor beta chain comes out of a study of siplizumab effects on memory and regulatory T cells. On this clone itself: Its target is not known.

Findings and caveats of the study: Proliferating Tregs' suppressive function in siplizumab cultures went unconfirmed.

Repertoires were generated with immunoSEQ multiplex PCR, while TCRdb's copy carries only in-frame clones and drops some. Of approximately 100,000 clones detected, more than 85% appear once; the ten largest clones hold approximately 0.58%. Sequenced sample: Tregs sorted from blood. This receptor was taken from a human donor in good health.

For the CDR3, the DNA is TGTGCTGTCGCGTCAGGGGGCAACTATGGCTACACCTTC. Its translation is CAVASGGNYGYTF. This chain joins TRBV30 and TRBJ1-2, with TRBD1 matching over 8 bases. The CDR3 is 13 residues long. Germline CDR1 and CDR2: GTSNPN and SVGIG (reference sequence).